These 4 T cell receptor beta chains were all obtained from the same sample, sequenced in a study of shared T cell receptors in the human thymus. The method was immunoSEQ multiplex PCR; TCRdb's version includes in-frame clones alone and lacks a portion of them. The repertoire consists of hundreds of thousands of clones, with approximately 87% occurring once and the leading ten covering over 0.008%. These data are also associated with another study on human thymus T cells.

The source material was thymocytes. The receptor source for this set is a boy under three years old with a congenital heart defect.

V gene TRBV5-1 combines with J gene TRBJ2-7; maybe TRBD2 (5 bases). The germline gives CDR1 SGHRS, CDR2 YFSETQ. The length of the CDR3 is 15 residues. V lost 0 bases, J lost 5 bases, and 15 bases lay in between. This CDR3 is CASSLAGQEVHEQYF. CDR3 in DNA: TGCGCCAGCAGCTTGGCCGGGCAGGAGGTACACGAGCAGTACTTC.

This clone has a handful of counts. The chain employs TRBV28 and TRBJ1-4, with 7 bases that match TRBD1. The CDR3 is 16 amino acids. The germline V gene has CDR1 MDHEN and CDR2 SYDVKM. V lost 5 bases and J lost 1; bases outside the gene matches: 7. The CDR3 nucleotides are TGTGCCAGCAGTCGACAGGGAGGACTAACTAATGAAAAACTGTTTTTT. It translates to CASSRQGGLTNEKLFF. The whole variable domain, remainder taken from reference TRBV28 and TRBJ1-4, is DVKVTQSSRYLVKRTGEKVFLECVQDMDHENMFWYRQDPGLGLRLIYFSYDVKMKEKGDIPEGYSVSREKKERFSLILESASTNQTSMYLCASSRQGGLTNEKLFFGSGTQLSVL.

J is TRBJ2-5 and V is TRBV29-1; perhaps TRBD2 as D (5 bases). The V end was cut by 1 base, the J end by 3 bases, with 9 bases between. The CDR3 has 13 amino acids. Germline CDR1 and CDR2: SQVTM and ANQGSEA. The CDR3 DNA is TGCAGCGTTGAAGTCGGACTTGAAGAGACCCAGTACTTC. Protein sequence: CSVEVGLEETQYF.

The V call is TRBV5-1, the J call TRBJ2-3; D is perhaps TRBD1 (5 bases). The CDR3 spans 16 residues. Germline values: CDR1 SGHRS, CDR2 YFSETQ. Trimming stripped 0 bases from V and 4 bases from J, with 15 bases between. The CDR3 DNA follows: TGCGCCAGCAGCTTGGCGCAGGGTATGGGGTCAGATACGCAGTATTTT. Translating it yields CASSLAQGMGSDTQYF.